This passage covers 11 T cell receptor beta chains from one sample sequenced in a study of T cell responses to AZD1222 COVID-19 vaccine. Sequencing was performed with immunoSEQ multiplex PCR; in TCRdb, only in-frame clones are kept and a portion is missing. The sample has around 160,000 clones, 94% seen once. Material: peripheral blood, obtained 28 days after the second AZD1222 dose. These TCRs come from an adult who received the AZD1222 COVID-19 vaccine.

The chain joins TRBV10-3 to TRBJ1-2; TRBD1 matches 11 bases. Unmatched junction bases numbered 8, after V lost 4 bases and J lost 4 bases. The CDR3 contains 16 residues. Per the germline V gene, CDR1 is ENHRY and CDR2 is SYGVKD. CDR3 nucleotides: TGTGCCATCAGTGCCTCGGACAGGGGGCGCGGCTATGGCTACACCTTC. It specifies CAISASDRGRGYGYTF.

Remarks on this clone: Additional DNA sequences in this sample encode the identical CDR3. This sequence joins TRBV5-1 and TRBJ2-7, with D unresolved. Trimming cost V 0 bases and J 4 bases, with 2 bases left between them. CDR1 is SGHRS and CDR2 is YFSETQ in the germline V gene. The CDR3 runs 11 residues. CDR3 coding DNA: TGCGCCAGCAGCTTGGGATACGAGCAGTACTTC. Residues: CASSLGYEQYF.

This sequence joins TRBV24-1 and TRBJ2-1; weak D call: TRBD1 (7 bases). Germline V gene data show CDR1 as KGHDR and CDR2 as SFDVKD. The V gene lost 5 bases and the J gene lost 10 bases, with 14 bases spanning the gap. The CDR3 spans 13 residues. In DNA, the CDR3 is TGTGCCACCAGTGCTTCATCAGGGGGGGAGCAGTTCTTC. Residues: CATSASSGGEQFF.

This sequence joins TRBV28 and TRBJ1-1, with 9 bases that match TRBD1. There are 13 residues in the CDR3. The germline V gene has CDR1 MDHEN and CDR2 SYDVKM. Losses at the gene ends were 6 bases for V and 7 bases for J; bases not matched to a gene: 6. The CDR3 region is CASRRDRAGEAFF. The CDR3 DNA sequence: TGTGCCAGCAGGAGGGACAGGGCTGGTGAAGCTTTCTTT.

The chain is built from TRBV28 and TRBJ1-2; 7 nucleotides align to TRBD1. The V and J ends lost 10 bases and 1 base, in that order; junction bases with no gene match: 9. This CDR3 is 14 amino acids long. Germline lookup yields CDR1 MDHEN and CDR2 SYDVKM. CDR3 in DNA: TGTGCCACCCAGGGGGGGGCCTTTAACTATGGCTACACCTTC. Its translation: CATQGGAFNYGYTF.

The CDR3 region has the DNA TGTGCCAGCAGCTGCCCAGGTGGGTCAGTTGGGGGCAATCAGCCCCAGCATTTT. Encoded protein: CASSCPGGSVGGNQPQHF. The chain links TRBV11-3 to TRBJ1-5, with unresolved D. The CDR3 contains 18 residues. Germline CDR1 SGHNT, CDR2 YENEEA. Trimming stripped 4 bases from V and 2 bases from J, with 21 bases between. The full variable domain, rest sourced from reference TRBV11-3 and TRBJ1-5, is EAGVVQSPRYKIIEKKQPVAFWCNPISGHNTLYWYLQNLGQGPELLIRYENEEAVDDSQLPKDRFSAERLKGVDSTLKIQPAELGDSAVYLCASSCPGGSVGGNQPQHFGDGTRLSIL.

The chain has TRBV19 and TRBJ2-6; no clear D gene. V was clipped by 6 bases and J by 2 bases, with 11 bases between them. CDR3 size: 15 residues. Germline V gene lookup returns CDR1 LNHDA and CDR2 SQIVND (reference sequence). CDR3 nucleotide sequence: TGTGCCAGTAGCCCAAAAACAACTGGGGCCAACGTCCTGACTTTC. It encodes CASSPKTTGANVLTF.

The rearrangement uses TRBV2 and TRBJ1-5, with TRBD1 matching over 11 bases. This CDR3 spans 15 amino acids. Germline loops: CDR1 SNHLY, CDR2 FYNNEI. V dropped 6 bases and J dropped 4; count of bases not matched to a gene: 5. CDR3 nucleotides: TGTGCCAGCAGCTCCGGACAGGGGGCAAATCAGCCCCAGCATTTT. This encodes CASSSGQGANQPQHF.

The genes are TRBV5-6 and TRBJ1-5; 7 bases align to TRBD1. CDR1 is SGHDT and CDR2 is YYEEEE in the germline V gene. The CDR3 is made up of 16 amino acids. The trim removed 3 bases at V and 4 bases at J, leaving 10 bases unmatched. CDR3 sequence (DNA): TGTGCCAGCAGCTCCCTCCGACAGGGATGGAATCAGCCCCAGCATTTT. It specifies CASSSLRQGWNQPQHF.

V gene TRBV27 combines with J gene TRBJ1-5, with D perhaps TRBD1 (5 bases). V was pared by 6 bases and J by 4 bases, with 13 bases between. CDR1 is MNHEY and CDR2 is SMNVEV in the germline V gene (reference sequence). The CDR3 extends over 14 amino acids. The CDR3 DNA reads TGTGCCAGCAGATCCAGGGAGGGGAATCAGCCCCAGCATTTT. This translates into CASRSREGNQPQHF.

CDR3 region: CASSSSTGRNIQPQHF. The CDR3 DNA sequence: TGTGCCAGCAGCTCTTCGACAGGGCGGAATATTCAGCCCCAGCATTTT. This chain uses TRBV5-8 with TRBJ1-5, with 7 bases matching TRBD1. CDR3 length: 16 amino acids. V trimming: 3 bases; J trimming: 6 bases; junction bases outside the gene matches: 12. CDR1 is SGHTS and CDR2 is YDEGEE in the germline V gene.